The 8 T cell receptor beta chains in this list originate from one sample, sequenced in a study of blood T cell repertoires in COVID-19. Measured with immunoSEQ multiplex PCR; TCRdb has only the in-frame clones, and not every one. The repertoire includes about 170,000 clones, roughly 79% of them detected once, and about 20% sits in the top ten. The sequenced sample consisted of peripheral blood. Receptors originate from a woman of 80 years or more with acute or convalescent COVID-19.

The V call is TRBV10-3, the J call TRBJ1-1; no clear D gene. Germline V gene data show CDR1 as ENHRY and CDR2 as SYGVKD. The CDR3 contains 12 residues. V gave up 5 bases and J gave up 0 bases, with 4 bases separating them. CDR3 sequence reads: CAISSMNTEAFF. The CDR3 DNA reads as TGTGCCATCAGTAGCATGAACACTGAAGCTTTCTTT.

This chain connects TRBV7-2 to TRBJ1-6, with 9 bases aligning to TRBD1. The germline CDR1 and CDR2 sequences are SGHTA and FQGNSA. The ends lost 5 bases at V and 9 bases at J; junction bases unmatched: 8. The CDR3 sequence is 15 residues long. CDR3 DNA: TGTGCCAGCAGCCAGGCTACAGGGGGCGTTTCACCCCTCCACTTT. Protein: CASSQATGGVSPLHF.

The V and J genes are TRBV4-3 and TRBJ2-7; 10 nucleotides line up with TRBD2. CDR1 is LGHNA and CDR2 is YSLEER in the germline V gene. J gave up 7 bases and V 0 bases, and 6 bases lay outside the gene matches. The CDR3 has 15 amino acids. CDR3 nucleotides: TGCGCCAGCAGCCAAGAGACGGGGACTAGCGTGGAGCAGTACTTC. It translates to CASSQETGTSVEQYF.

The chain couples TRBV4-1 to TRBJ2-7; 9 nucleotides agree with TRBD2. This CDR3 has 14 amino acids. CDR1 is MGHRA, CDR2 YSYEKL, per germline. With 5 bases clipped from V and 4 bases from J, the junction kept 6 bases outside the gene matches. The CDR3, as DNA: TGCGCCAGCAGCGAGGGACTAGCTTTTTACGAGCAGTACTTC. This encodes CASSEGLAFYEQYF.

The V gene is TRBV6-5, the J gene TRBJ2-7; D call uncertain. This CDR3 has 13 amino acids. In germline, CDR1 is MNHEY, CDR2 SVGAGI. V dropped 7 bases and J dropped 3 bases, with 13 bases sitting between them. The CDR3 DNA follows: TGTGCCAGCAAGGTAGAGCGTAACTACGAGCAGTACTTC. Encoded protein: CASKVERNYEQYF.

In its sample, this clone was seen once. This rearrangement joins TRBV6-1 to TRBJ2-7, with TRBD1 as a possible D gene (5 bases). Trimming stripped 3 bases from V and 4 bases from J, with 10 bases between. In germline, CDR1 is MNHNS, CDR2 SASEGT. This CDR3 region has 13 residues. For the CDR3, the DNA is TGTGCCAGCAGTGAGTACCAGGGATACGAGCAGTACTTC. It specifies CASSEYQGYEQYF.

The chain uses TRBV3-1 (or the pseudogene TRBV3-2) and TRBJ1-2; perhaps TRBD1 as D (5 bases). Germline loops: CDR1 LGHDT, CDR2 YNNKEL (reference sequence). Trimming removed 1 base from V and 4 bases from J, with 13 bases in between. The CDR3 length is 15 residues. The CDR3 coding sequence is TGTGCCAGCAGCCAAGTACCTGACAGCCTCTATGGCTACACCTTC. The encoded protein is CASSQVPDSLYGYTF.

The rearrangement uses TRBV30 and TRBJ2-7; 8 bases match TRBD1. Germline CDR1 GTSNPN, CDR2 SVGIG (reference sequence). The length of the CDR3 is 16 residues. J was trimmed by 3 bases and V by 2 bases; bases with no gene match: 12. CDR3 DNA: TGTGCCTGGAGTTCCCGGTCGGGGACAGGCCTCTACGAGCAGTACTTC. Its protein is CAWSSRSGTGLYEQYF.